The T cell receptor (beta chain) under discussion was sequenced for a study of shared clonotypes between healthy human individuals. General study findings and limits: Deeper or shallower sequencing was expected to change how clonotypes are shared among donors.

In regard to this clone: Its antigen remains unknown.

Some clones are missing from TCRdb's copy, which holds only in-frame ones; the method was immunoSEQ multiplex PCR. The repertoire consists of some 1,100,000 clones, with roughly 74% occurring once and the leading ten covering 0.5% to 0.6%. The donors were adults (healthy and HIV-negative) with no recent acute infections or vaccinations. CD4+ cell separation produced CD45RA+ naive and CD45RA-negative memory subsets. This CDR3 is 16 amino acids long. Germline assignment: CDR1 LNHDA and CDR2 SQIVND (reference sequence). V shed 6 bases and J 4 bases; nucleotides not matched to a gene: 8. This TCR was recovered from a man younger than 35 in good health. Some clones in this sample may be carry-over from other donors' samples. Sequenced material: memory CD4+ T cells from PBMCs. Subset denoted: CD45RA-negative fraction. The gene calls are TRBV19 and TRBJ2-2, with 10 bases fitting TRBD2. The CDR3 region is CASRNGLAGVTGELFF. CDR3 nucleotides: TGTGCCAGTAGAAACGGCCTAGCGGGAGTCACCGGGGAGCTGTTTTTT.